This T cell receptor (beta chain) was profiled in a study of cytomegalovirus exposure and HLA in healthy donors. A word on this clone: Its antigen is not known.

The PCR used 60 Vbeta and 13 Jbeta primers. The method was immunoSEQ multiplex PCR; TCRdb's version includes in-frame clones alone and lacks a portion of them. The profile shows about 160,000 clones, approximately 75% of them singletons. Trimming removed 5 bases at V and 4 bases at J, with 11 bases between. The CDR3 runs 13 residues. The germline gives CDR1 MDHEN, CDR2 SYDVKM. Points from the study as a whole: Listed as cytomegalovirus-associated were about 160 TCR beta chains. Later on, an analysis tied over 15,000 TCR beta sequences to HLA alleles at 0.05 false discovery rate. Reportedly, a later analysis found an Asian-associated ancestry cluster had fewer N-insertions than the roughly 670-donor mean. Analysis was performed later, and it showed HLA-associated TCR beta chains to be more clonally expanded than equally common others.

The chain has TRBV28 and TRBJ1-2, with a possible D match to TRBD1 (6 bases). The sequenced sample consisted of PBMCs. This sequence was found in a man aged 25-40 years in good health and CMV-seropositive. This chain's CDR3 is CASSSGQFYGYTF. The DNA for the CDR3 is TGTGCCAGCAGTAGTGGACAGTTCTATGGCTACACCTTC.